Sequencing of this T cell receptor (delta chain) was carried out in a study of γδ T cells in repeated Plasmodium falciparum infection. Looking at the study overall: The natural-infection arm compared Malian children under seasonal malaria with matched Australian children. Four controlled malaria infections with P. falciparum NF54 spanned less than 800 days. Points from the study as a whole: Donors in Mali lived in a small rural village, largely one ethnic group.

TCRdb reapplied CATT to the multiplex PCR reads. The sample yields 45,000 to 50,000 delta-chain clones, about 1.5% seen once. This clone was recorded a few times. Its antigen is unknown. For this DNA, TCRdb reports the protein of a much larger clone, which diverges at residue 15, most likely from a read error; the protein presented here is translated directly from the DNA. The sequenced sample was gamma-delta T cells from blood. This receptor was obtained from a pool of human donors (malaria-infected and uninfected, not separated).

CDR3 DNA sequence: TGTGCTCTTGGGGAACTAGTTGGTATTGGGCGGAAACAAGCCAATAAACTCATCTTT. Translated: CALGELVGIGRKQANKLIF. The J gene is TRDJ1, the V gene TRDV1; D is unresolved. TCRdb offers no J gene call, so here the DNA was matched to germline to obtain one. V lost 0 bases to trimming and J lost 6 bases, with 26 bases between them. This CDR3 comprises 19 residues. The germline gives CDR1 TSWWSYY, CDR2 QGS.